The source of this T cell receptor (beta chain) is a study of shared clonotypes between healthy human individuals. Study results and limitations: Tissues were not sampled, only blood, and their repertoires likely differ.

Produced via immunoSEQ multiplex PCR; TCRdb's table is partial and in-frame only. This table has about 480,000 clones, about 80% appearing once. V lost 2 bases and J lost 9, with 8 bases in between. The CDR3 covers 12 residues. CDR1 is SEHNR and CDR2 is FQNEAQ in the germline V gene (reference sequence). Donation came from healthy HIV-negative adults that had no recent acute infections or vaccinations. In the case of this clone: The antigen remains unidentified.

The receptor was derived from a woman aged 40 to 55 in good health. Some clones in this sample may be carry-over from other donors' samples. Source material: PBMCs. The rearrangement links TRBV7-9 to TRBJ2-1; D might be TRBD2 (5 bases). The DNA for the CDR3 is TGTGCCAGCAGCTTAATCGGGGTTGAGCAGTTCTTC. It specifies CASSLIGVEQFF.